Each of the 8 T cell receptor beta chains below was sequenced from the same sample in a study of technical replicates of blood from a few donors. Assay used: immunoSEQ multiplex PCR; TCRdb lists only in-frame clones, some missing. Here the sample spans some 14,000 clones, roughly 88% being singletons. Sequencing was carried out using PBMCs. Every receptor here comes from a human donor in good health.

In its sample, this clone was seen once. V and J are TRBV7-2 and TRBJ2-2; 10 positions agree with TRBD2. Germline V CDR1 and CDR2: SGHTA, FQGNSA. The CDR3 has 14 amino acids. With 5 bases clipped from V and 7 bases from J, the junction kept 4 bases outside the gene matches. The CDR3 here is CASSPGLAYGELFF. DNA for the CDR3: TGTGCCAGCAGCCCGGGACTAGCGTACGGGGAGCTGTTTTTT.

The CDR3, as DNA: TGTGCCAGCAGCCCCGGGGTAGCGGGAGTTGCAGATACGCAGTATTTT. It is translated as CASSPGVAGVADTQYF. The rearrangement uses TRBV7-9 and TRBJ2-3; 9 bases fit TRBD2. The CDR3 contains 16 residues. The germline V gene encodes CDR1 SEHNR and CDR2 FQNEAQ (reference sequence). Trimming cost V 5 bases and J 4 bases; bases outside gene matches: 10.

The chain carries TRBV5-8 and TRBJ2-5; 11 bases match TRBD2. The length of the CDR3 is 15 residues. Looked up from germline, CDR1 is SGHTS and CDR2 is YDEGEE. J was trimmed by 5 bases and V by 4 bases; bases with no gene match: 7. The CDR3 spells CASSPKLAGVETQYF. DNA for the CDR3: TGTGCCAGCAGCCCCAAACTAGCGGGAGTGGAGACCCAGTACTTC.

The chain has TRBV29-1 and TRBJ2-3; 9 nucleotides align to TRBD1. V lost 7 bases, J lost 1 base, and 6 bases stayed unmatched. This CDR3 spans 14 amino acids. The germline gives CDR1 SQVTM, CDR2 ANQGSEA. The DNA for the CDR3 is TGCAGCGGGACAGGGGCAGCCGGCACAGATACGCAGTATTTT. Translation: CSGTGAAGTDTQYF.

The chain has TRBV6-1 and TRBJ1-1; no clear D gene. The germline gives CDR1 MNHNS, CDR2 SASEGT. Trimming cost V 1 base and J 6 bases, with 12 bases left between them. The CDR3 totals 14 residues. CDR3 sequence (DNA): TGTGCCAGCAGTGAAGATGGGAGGGAGGCTGAAGCTTTCTTT. This translates into CASSEDGREAEAFF.

This rearrangement joins TRBV5-6 to TRBJ2-5; 8 bases agree with TRBD1. This CDR3 has 13 amino acids. Looked up from germline, CDR1 is SGHDT and CDR2 is YYEEEE. The V segment lost 4 bases and the J segment 5 bases; nucleotides outside the gene matches: 4. CDR3 DNA: TGTGCCAGCAGCCTGGACAGGGTGGAGACCCAGTACTTC. Encoded protein: CASSLDRVETQYF.

The chain carries TRBV29-1 and TRBJ2-1, with 7 bases identical to TRBD2. J was trimmed by 1 base and V by 6 bases; bases with no gene match: 15. In germline, CDR1 is SQVTM, CDR2 ANQGSEA. This CDR3 region has 17 residues. In DNA form, the CDR3 reads TGCAGCGTCCAAGGACTAGGTAGGACCGATTCCTACAATGAGCAGTTCTTC. As protein: CSVQGLGRTDSYNEQFF.

This chain uses TRBV2 with TRBJ2-7; 12 nucleotides align to TRBD2. The CDR3 extends over 16 amino acids. After removal of 7 bases from V and 6 bases from J, the junction contained 13 bases not matched to a gene. Germline V gives CDR1 SNHLY, CDR2 FYNNEI. The CDR3 region has the DNA TGTGCCAGCAACCAAGCCTCTAGCGGGAGGGCTGGCGAGCAGTACTTC. This encodes CASNQASSGRAGEQYF.